Listed below are T cell receptor beta chains from one sample, sequenced in a study of blood T cell repertoires in COVID-19. Assay used: immunoSEQ multiplex PCR; TCRdb lists only in-frame clones, some missing. This table has around 400,000 clones, 80% to 90% appearing once. Input material: peripheral blood. The receptors stem from a woman between 25 and 40 years old with COVID-19, enrolled during active disease. CDR3s leave out the opening cysteine and the closing phenylalanine or tryptophan. The order of the fields is V gene, CDR3 length, J gene, CDR3 protein.

>TRBV4-1|13|TRBJ2-7
ASSLIALAGGEQY
>TRBV6-2/TRBV6-3|15|TRBJ2-1
ASSYPPAGGPYNEQF
>TRBV7-9|14|TRBJ2-5
ASSPAGTGNQETQY
>TRBV2|14|TRBJ2-2
ASSGDRGWGTGELF
>TRBV24-1|14|TRBJ2-1
ATKASGRAGYNEQF
>TRBV6-5|13|TRBJ1-2
ASSLRDRGVYGYT
>TRBV6-1|14|TRBJ2-7
ASSEPKPSGTYEQY
>TRBV19|12|TRBJ2-7
ASSPGQGAYEQY
>TRBV5-1|12|TRBJ2-5
ASRPRQEQETQY
>TRBV6-5|12|TRBJ2-7
ASKVEAGGYEQY
>TRBV7-2|14|TRBJ2-1
ASSLGTGLSYNEQF
>TRBV7-9|13|TRBJ2-5
ASSLSDRGLETQY
>TRBV28|14|TRBJ2-2
ASSLLSSGNTGELF
>TRBV13|12|TRBJ2-1
ASSLGLAGREQF
>TRBV12-3/TRBV12-4|11|TRBJ2-2
ASSFGLRGELF
>TRBV30|12|TRBJ2-2
AWRIQGGTGELF
>TRBV18|14|TRBJ2-5
ASSPFSGRAKETQY
>TRBV11-2|13|TRBJ2-3
ASSLAGTLQNTQY
>TRBV28|14|TRBJ1-2
ASSFGPGQPRYGYT
>TRBV3-1/TRBV3-2|14|TRBJ2-1
ASSQAVDSYRGEQF
>TRBV3-1/TRBV3-2|15|TRBJ2-7
ASSQERGSGISYEQY
>TRBV5-4|11|TRBJ2-7
ASSAGNQDEQY
>TRBV27|12|TRBJ1-5
ASSFKGSNQPQH
>TRBV11-2|17|TRBJ2-2
ASSPAPGGGVENTGELF
>TRBV7-9|13|TRBJ2-5
ASSPRGMGQETQY
>TRBV7-9|11|TRBJ2-4
ASSSQTGNIQY
>TRBV2|14|TRBJ2-2
ASSEVGLAGTGELF
>TRBV30|12|TRBJ1-3
AWRPSGSGNTIY
>TRBV28|12|TRBJ1-6
ASSLTGENSPLH
>TRBV19|13|TRBJ2-3
ASRDWTRIPDTQY
>TRBV6-5|12|TRBJ1-4
ASSYRGTNEKLF
>TRBV9|11|TRBJ2-3
ASSPPNTDTQY
>TRBV4-3|11|TRBJ2-7
ASSSDGTYEQY
>TRBV19|14|TRBJ2-3
ASSTPEQSNTDTQY
>TRBV6-5|13|TRBJ1-2
ASSLKKGHPYGYT
>TRBV2|11|TRBJ1-2
ASSELLQNGYT
>TRBV3-1/TRBV3-2|12|TRBJ2-5
ASSQRGVKETQY
>TRBV13|12|TRBJ2-1
ASSPGQALNEQF
>TRBV7-6|14|TRBJ2-5
ASSLAALAGQETQY
>TRBV7-8|13|TRBJ2-2
ATLERSANTGELF
>TRBV18|13|TRBJ2-1
ASSRGVAGGNEQF
>TRBV7-9|13|TRBJ1-2
ASSTRTSKPGGYT
>TRBV19|12|TRBJ1-5
ATTAGTLPQPQH
>TRBV11-2|12|TRBJ2-7
ASSWTGAGYEQY
>TRBV7-2|11|TRBJ2-1
ASSFGKYNEQF
>TRBV2|11|TRBJ2-5
ASKTGLQETQY
>TRBV27|17|TRBJ2-2
ASSPPRPGGTGRTGELF
>TRBV13|12|TRBJ1-4
ASSLQGAEEKLF
>TRBV27|13|TRBJ1-2
ASSSPTGGNYGYT
>TRBV27|13|TRBJ2-3
ASSLSGRGTDTQY
>TRBV11-2|11|TRBJ2-7
ASSLVSGGEQY
>TRBV30|10|TRBJ2-7
AWSSRLYEQY